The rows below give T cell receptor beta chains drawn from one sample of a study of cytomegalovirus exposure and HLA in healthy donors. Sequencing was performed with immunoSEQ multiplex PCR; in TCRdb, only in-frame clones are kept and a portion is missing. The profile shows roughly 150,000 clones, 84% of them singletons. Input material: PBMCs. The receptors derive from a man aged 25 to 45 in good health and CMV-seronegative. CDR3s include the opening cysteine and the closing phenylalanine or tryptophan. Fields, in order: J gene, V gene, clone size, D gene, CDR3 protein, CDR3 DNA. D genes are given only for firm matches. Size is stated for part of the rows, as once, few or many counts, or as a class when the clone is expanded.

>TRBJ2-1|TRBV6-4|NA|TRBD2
CASSASSGGGLEQFF
TGTGCCAGCAGTGCTTCTAGCGGGGGGGGATTGGAGCAGTTCTTC
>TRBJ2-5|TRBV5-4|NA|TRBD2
CASSWGTSGQETQYF
TGTGCCAGCAGCTGGGGGACTAGCGGTCAAGAGACCCAGTACTTC
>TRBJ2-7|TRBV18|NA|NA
CASSARGLERYEQYF
TGTGCCAGCTCGGCACGGGGACTCGAAAGGTACGAGCAGTACTTC
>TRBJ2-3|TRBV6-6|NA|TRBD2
CASSYHSGGRTDTQYF
TGTGCCAGCAGTTACCATAGCGGGGGCAGAACAGATACGCAGTATTTT
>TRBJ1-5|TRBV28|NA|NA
CASSWGTPAPASNQPQHF
TGTGCCAGCAGTTGGGGGACTCCGGCCCCCGCTAGCAATCAGCCCCAGCATTTT
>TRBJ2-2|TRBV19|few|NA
CASSRRGSNTGELFF
TGTGCCAGTAGTAGGAGGGGATCGAACACCGGGGAGCTGTTTTTT
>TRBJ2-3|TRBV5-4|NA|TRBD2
CASSERDTDTQYF
TGTGCCAGCAGCGAGCGGGACACAGATACGCAGTATTTT
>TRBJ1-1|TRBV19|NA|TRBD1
CASTRDRGGTEAFF
TGTGCCAGTACCAGGGACAGGGGAGGTACTGAAGCTTTCTTT
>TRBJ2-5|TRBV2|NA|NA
CASSEEKETQYF
TGTGCCAGCAGTGAGGAGAAAGAGACCCAGTACTTC
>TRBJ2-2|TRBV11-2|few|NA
CASSSRLGLDTGELFF
TGTGCCAGCAGCTCCCGCCTAGGTCTCGACACCGGGGAGCTGTTTTTT
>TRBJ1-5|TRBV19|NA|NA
CASSIEGGVGNQPQHF
TGTGCCAGTAGTATCGAAGGGGGTGTGGGCAATCAGCCCCAGCATTTT
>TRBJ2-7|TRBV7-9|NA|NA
CASSPRGRDYEQYF
TGTGCCAGCAGCCCGAGGGGGAGAGACTACGAGCAGTACTTC
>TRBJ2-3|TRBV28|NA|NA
CASRSQVAASDTQYF
TGTGCCAGCAGAAGTCAGGTTGCCGCATCGGATACGCAGTATTTT
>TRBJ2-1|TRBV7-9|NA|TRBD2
CASSSRGTSGGHNEQFF
TGTGCCAGCAGCTCCCGGGGGACTAGCGGGGGCCACAATGAGCAGTTCTTC
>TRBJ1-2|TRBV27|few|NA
CASSLGGIPYGYTF
TGTGCCAGCAGTTTGGGAGGGATCCCCTATGGCTACACCTTC
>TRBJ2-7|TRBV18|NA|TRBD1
CASSPGTGNYEQYF
TGTGCCAGCTCACCAGGGACAGGGAACTACGAGCAGTACTTC
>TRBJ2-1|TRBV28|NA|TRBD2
CASSPLAGNYNEQFF
TGTGCCAGCAGTCCTCTAGCGGGGAATTACAATGAGCAGTTCTTC
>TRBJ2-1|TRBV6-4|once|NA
CASSGAGEGAEQFF
TGTGCCAGCAGTGGAGCGGGAGAGGGGGCTGAGCAGTTCTTC
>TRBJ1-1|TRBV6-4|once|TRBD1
CASSPDRAGTEAFF
TGTGCCAGCAGTCCAGACAGGGCTGGAACTGAAGCTTTCTTT
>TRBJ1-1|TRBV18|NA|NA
CASSPVGQDTEAFF
TGTGCCAGCTCACCGGTGGGGCAGGACACTGAAGCTTTCTTT
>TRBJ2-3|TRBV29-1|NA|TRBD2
CSVEGASSGSLSDTQYF
TGCAGCGTTGAAGGGGCCTCTAGCGGGAGTTTGTCAGATACGCAGTATTTT
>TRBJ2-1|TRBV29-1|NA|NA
CSVDGRRTYNEQFF
TGCAGCGTTGACGGCAGGCGCACCTACAATGAGCAGTTCTTC
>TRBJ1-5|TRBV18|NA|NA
CASSPQVAGPQHF
TGTGCCAGCTCACCACAAGTCGCGGGTCCCCAGCATTTT
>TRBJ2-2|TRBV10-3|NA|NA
CAISESWRSPDTGELFF
TGTGCCATCAGTGAGTCTTGGAGGAGCCCAGACACCGGGGAGCTGTTTTTT
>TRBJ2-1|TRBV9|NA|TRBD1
CASSGGQGNSNEQFF
TGTGCCAGCAGCGGAGGACAGGGGAATTCCAATGAGCAGTTCTTC
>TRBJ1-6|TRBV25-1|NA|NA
CASSELGVGYNSPLHF
TGTGCCAGCAGTGAGTTAGGGGTCGGCTATAATTCACCCCTCCACTTT